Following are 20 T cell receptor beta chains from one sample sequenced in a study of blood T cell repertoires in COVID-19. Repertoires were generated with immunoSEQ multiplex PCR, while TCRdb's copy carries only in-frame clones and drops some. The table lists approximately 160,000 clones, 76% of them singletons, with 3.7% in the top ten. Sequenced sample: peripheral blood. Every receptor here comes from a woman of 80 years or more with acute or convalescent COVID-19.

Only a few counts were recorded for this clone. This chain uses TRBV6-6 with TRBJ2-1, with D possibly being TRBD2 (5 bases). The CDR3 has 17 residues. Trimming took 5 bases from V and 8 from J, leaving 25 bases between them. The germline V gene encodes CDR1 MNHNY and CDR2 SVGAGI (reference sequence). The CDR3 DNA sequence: TGTGCCAGCAGTCCCTCACCGGCTCTCAAGGAAGCGGATGAGCAGTTCTTC. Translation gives CASSPSPALKEADEQFF.

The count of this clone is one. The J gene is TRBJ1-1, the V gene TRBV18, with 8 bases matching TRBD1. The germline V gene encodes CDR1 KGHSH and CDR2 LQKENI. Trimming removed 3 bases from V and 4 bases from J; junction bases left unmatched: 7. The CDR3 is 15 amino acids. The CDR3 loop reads CASSPTTGEGTEAFF. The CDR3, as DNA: TGTGCCAGCTCACCGACGACAGGGGAAGGCACTGAAGCTTTCTTT.

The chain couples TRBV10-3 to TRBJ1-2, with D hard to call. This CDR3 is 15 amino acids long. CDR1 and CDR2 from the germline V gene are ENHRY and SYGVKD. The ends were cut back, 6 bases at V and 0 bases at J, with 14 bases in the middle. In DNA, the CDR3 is TGTGCCATCAGGAGAGACATCTCACCTAACTATGGCTACACCTTC. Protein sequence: CAIRRDISPNYGYTF.

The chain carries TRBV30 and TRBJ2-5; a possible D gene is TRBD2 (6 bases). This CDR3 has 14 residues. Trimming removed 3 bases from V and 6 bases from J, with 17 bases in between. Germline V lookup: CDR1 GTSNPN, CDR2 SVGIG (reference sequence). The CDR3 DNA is TGTGCCTGGAGCGGCGGGCTGGGGGGAAAGACCCAGTACTTC. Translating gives CAWSGGLGGKTQYF.

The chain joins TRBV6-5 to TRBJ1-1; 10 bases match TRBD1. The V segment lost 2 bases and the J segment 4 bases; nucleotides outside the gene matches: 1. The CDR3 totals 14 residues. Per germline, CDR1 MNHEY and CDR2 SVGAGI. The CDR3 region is CASSYDRGLTEAFF. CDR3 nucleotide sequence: TGTGCCAGCAGTTACGACAGGGGGCTCACTGAAGCTTTCTTT.

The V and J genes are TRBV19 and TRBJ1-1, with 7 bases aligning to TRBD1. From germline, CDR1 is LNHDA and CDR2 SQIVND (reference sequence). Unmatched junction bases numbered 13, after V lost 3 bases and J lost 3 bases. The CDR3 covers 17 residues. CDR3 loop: CASSIGGGRFTYTEAFF. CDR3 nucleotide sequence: TGTGCCAGTAGTATTGGAGGGGGCAGGTTCACGTACACTGAAGCTTTCTTT.

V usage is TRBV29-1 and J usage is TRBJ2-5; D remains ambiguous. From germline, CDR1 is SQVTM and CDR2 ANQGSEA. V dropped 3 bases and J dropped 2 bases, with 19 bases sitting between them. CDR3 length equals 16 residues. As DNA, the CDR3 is TGCAGCGTTGATTTTAAAGGCAGGTCAACTCAAGAGACCCAGTACTTC. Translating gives CSVDFKGRSTQETQYF. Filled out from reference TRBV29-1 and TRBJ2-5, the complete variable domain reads SAVISQKPSRDICQRGTSLTIQCQVDSQVTMMFWYRQQPGQSLTLIATANQGSEATYESGFVIDKFPISRPNLTFSTLTVSNMSPEDSSIYLCSVDFKGRSTQETQYFGPGTRLLVL.

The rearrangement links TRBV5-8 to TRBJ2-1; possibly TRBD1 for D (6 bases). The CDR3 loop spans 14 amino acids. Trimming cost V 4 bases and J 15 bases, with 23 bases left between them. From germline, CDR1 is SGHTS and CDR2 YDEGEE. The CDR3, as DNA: TGTGCCAGCAGCCTAAAGGACAGATGGAGGTTGGGGTTCTTC. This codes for CASSLKDRWRLGFF.

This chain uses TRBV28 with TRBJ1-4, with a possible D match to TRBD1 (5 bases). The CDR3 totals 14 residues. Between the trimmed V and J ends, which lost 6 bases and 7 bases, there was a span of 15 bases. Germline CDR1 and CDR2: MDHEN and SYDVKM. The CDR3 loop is CASRQGTHGEKLFF. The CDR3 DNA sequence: TGTGCCAGCAGACAAGGGACTCACGGTGAAAAACTGTTTTTT.

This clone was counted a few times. Here the CDR3 DNA reads TGCGCCAGCAGCACGGACTCTAACTCTGGAAACACCATATATTTT. Translation: CASSTDSNSGNTIYF. This sequence joins TRBV5-1 and TRBJ1-3; D gene unclear. The CDR3 runs to 15 residues. V was shortened by 4 bases and J by 0 bases, with 11 bases between the two germline ends. Germline CDR1 reads SGHRS; CDR2 reads YFSETQ. Filled out from reference TRBV5-1 and TRBJ1-3, the complete variable domain reads KAGVTQTPRYLIKTRGQQVTLSCSPISGHRSVSWYQQTPGQGLQFLFEYFSETQRNKGNFPGRFSGRQFSNSRSEMNVSTLELGDSALYLCASSTDSNSGNTIYFGEGSWLTVV.

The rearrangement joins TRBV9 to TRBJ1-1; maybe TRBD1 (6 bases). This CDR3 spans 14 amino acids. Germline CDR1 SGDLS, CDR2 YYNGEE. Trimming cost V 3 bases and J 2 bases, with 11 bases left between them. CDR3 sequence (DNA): TGTGCCAGCAGCGCAGGGACAACCAACACTGAAGCTTTCTTT. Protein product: CASSAGTTNTEAFF.

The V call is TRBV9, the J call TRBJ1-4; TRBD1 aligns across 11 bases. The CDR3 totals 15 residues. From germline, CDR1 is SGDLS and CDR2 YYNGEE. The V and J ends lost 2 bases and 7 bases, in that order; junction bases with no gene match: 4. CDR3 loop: CASSVTGTGGEKLFF. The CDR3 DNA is TGTGCCAGCAGCGTTACGGGGACAGGGGGTGAAAAACTGTTTTTT.

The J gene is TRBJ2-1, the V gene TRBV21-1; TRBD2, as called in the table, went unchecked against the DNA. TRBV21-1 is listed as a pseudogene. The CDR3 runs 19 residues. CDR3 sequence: CASSKEGGLAGPTYNEQFF. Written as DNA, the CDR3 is TGTGCCAGCAGCAAAGAGGGGGGGCTAGCGGGGCCTACCTACAATGAGCAGTTCTTC.

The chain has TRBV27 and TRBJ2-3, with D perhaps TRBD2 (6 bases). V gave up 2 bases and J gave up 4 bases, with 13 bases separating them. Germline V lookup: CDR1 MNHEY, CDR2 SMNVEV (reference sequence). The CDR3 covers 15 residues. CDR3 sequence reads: CASSLDLGGADTQYF. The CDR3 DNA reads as TGTGCCAGCAGTTTAGATTTGGGGGGTGCAGATACGCAGTATTTT.

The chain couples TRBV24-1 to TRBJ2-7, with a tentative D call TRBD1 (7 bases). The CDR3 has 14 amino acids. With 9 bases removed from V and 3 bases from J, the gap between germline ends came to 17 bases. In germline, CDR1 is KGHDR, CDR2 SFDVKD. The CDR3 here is CATPTGRDSYEQYF. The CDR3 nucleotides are TGTGCCACCCCTACTGGGCGGGACAGCTACGAGCAGTACTTC.

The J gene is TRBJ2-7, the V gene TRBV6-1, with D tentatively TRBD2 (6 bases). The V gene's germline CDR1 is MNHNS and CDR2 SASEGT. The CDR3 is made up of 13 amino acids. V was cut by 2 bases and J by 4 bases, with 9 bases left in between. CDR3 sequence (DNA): TGTGCCAGCAGTGAACGGCGGGAATACGAGCAGTACTTC. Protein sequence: CASSERREYEQYF.

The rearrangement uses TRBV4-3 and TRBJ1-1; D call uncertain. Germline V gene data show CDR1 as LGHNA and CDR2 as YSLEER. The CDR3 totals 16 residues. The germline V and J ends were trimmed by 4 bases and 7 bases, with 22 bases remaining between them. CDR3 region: CASSRESAPRLGEAFF. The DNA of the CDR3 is TGCGCCAGCAGCCGTGAAAGCGCCCCTCGTCTTGGTGAAGCTTTCTTT.

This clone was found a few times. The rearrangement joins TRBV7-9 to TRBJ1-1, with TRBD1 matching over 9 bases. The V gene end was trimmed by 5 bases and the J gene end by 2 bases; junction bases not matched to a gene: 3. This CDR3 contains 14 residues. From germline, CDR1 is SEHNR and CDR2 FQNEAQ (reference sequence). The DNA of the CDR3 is TGTGCCAGCAGCCAACAGGGGGCCAACACTGAAGCTTTCTTT. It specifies CASSQQGANTEAFF.

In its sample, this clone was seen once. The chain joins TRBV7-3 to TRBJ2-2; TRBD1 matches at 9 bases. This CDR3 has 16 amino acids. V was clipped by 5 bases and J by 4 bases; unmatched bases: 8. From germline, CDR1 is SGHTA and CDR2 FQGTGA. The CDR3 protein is CASSKPGTGITGELFF. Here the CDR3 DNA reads TGTGCCAGCAGCAAGCCCGGGACAGGGATCACCGGGGAGCTGTTTTTT.

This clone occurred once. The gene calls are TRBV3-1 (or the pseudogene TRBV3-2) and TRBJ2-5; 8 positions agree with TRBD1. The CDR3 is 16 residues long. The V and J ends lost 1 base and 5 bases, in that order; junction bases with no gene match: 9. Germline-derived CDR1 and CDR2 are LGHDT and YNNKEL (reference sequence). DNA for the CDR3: TGTGCCAGCAGCCAAGGGGACAGGCGGGGCGTGGAGACCCAGTACTTC. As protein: CASSQGDRRGVETQYF.